A selection of T cell receptor beta chains follows, all from one sample in a study of T cells expressing NK-cell markers. TCRdb re-called the 5' RACE reads, yielding one record per CDR3 amino acid sequence without DNA. The sample holds more than 120,000 distinct CDR3 sequences. Input material: blood T cells: a sorted CD56 or NKG2C T cell subset, CD4+ or CD8+ T cells, or bulk PBMC T cells (not recorded which). These receptors were taken from a man aged 18-30 years in good health. Each CDR3 is given with its conserved first and last residue.

v_gene	j_gene	CDR3aa
TRBV10-3	TRBJ2-2	CATAPGQGETGELFF
TRBV6-2/TRBV6-3	TRBJ2-1	CASSPGPGYNEQFF
TRBV6-1	TRBJ2-3	CASSEGGPTDTQYF
TRBV20-1	TRBJ2-1	CSARSTDGVGNEQFF
TRBV19	TRBJ2-1	CASPLGHGGEFYNEQFF
TRBV6-1	TRBJ1-1	CASRGPHDTEAFF
TRBV29-1	TRBJ2-1	CSVEWAGTGDNEQFF
TRBV28	TRBJ1-5	CASITGGQPQHF
TRBV6-2/TRBV6-3	TRBJ1-4	CASSPLGEKLFF
TRBV11-2	TRBJ2-5	CASSLENPTELQETQYF
TRBV7-9	TRBJ2-3	CASCLPSPRERPDTQYF
TRBV20-1	TRBJ1-5	CSARQRDWSNQPQHF
TRBV10-3	TRBJ1-1	CAIIRTGGAYTEAFF
TRBV7-2	TRBJ2-7	CASSLARSPGTGYYEQYF
TRBV3-1	TRBJ1-1	CASSQSPQSSTGNTEAFF
TRBV12-3/TRBV12-4	TRBJ2-5	CASSSVRGIRETQYF
TRBV29-1	TRBJ2-1	CSVDGQGGEQFF
TRBV20-1	TRBJ2-3	CSAMDGDTQYF
TRBV6-1	TRBJ2-3	CASSGGLAGVGNTQYF
TRBV30	TRBJ2-1	CAWSVLSGNEQFF
TRBV15	TRBJ2-2	CATSRDRGWSNTGELFF
TRBV19	TRBJ2-1	CATSGGEEYNEQFF
TRBV5-5	TRBJ2-7	CASSGGQDGFYEQYF
TRBV12-3/TRBV12-4	TRBJ2-2	CASSVSGRGTGELFF
TRBV12-5	TRBJ2-1	CASGFTPSSGGNEQFF
TRBV29-1	TRBJ2-1	CSVEPLGLAGVNEQFF
TRBV5-1	TRBJ2-3	CASSFPTGSTDTQYF
TRBV20-1	TRBJ1-1	CSAKGVVWTEAFF
TRBV7-6	TRBJ2-7	CASSPDSSEQYF
TRBV29-1	TRBJ2-2	CSVEEGGELFF
TRBV28	TRBJ2-3	CASSLVPRSDTQYF
TRBV7-6	TRBJ2-3	CASSGQGFTDTQYF
TRBV19	TRBJ1-5	CASSTGGGSQPQHF
TRBV12-3/TRBV12-4	TRBJ1-5	CATRTGRFQPQHF
TRBV19	TRBJ2-7	CASSTGQGEHEQYF
TRBV12-3/TRBV12-4	TRBJ1-1	CASSLAGQGTTEAFF
TRBV24-1	TRBJ2-6	CATSARATGANVLTF
TRBV28	TRBJ2-7	CASSLGAGSPREQYF
TRBV12-3/TRBV12-4	TRBJ2-1	CASSLGLAGVYNEQFF
TRBV4-1	TRBJ2-5	CASSSQAIGQEETQYF
TRBV30	TRBJ1-1	CAWSVTGVLRNTEAFF
TRBV7-9	TRBJ1-1	CASSFGQGANTEAFF
TRBV6-6	TRBJ1-2	CASRSDWGYGYTF
TRBV7-9	TRBJ2-2	CASSLKGQQVTGELFF
TRBV20-1	TRBJ1-1	CSAREGYGTEAFF
TRBV14	TRBJ1-1	CASSHRRGTEAFF
TRBV5-5	TRBJ2-3	CASSLAPAAREGTDTQYF
TRBV4-1	TRBJ2-5	CASSQLTSGRGETQYF
TRBV24-1	TRBJ2-1	CATSDLTGAAYNEQFF
TRBV5-4	TRBJ2-1	CASSHDRGFGSYNEQFF
TRBV5-1	TRBJ2-1	CASREREAVNEQFF
TRBV18	TRBJ2-3	CASSPPGGSTTDTQYF